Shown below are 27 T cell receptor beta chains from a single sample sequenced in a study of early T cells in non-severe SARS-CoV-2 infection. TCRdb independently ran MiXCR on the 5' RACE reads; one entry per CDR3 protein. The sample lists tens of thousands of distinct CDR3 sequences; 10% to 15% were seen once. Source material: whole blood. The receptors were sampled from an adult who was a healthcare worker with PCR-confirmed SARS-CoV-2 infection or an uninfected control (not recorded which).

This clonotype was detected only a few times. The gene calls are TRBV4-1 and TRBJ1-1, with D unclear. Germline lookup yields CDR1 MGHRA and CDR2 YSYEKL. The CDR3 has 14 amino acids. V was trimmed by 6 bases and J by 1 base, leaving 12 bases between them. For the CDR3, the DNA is TGCGCCAGCAGAGGCGCGGACGCGAACACTGAAGCTTTCTTT. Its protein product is CASRGADANTEAFF.

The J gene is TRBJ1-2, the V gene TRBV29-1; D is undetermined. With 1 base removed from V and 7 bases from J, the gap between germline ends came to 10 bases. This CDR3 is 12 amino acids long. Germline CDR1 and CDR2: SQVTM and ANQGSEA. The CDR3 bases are TGCAGCGTTGAAGCCGCGTCGGTTGGCTACACCTTC. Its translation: CSVEAASVGYTF.

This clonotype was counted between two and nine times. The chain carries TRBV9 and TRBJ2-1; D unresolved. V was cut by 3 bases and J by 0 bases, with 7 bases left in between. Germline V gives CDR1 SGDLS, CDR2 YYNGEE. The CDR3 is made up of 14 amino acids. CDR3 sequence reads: CASSGGSSYNEQFF. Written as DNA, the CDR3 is TGTGCCAGCAGCGGGGGAAGCTCCTACAATGAGCAGTTCTTC.

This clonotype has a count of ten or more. This chain's CDR3 is CASRTKEQYF. CDR3 DNA: TGCGCCAGCAGGACTAAAGAGCAGTACTTC. V is TRBV10-1 and J is TRBJ2-7; TRBD2 might be the D (5 bases). V lost 6 bases and J 7 bases, leaving 7 bases between the germline ends. Per germline, CDR1 WNHNN and CDR2 SYGVQD (reference sequence). The CDR3 is 10 amino acids.

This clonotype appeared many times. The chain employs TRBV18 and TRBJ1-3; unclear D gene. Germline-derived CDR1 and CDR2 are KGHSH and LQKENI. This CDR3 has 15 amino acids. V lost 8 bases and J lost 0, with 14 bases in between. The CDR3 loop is CASREGTISGNTIYF. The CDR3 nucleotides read TGTGCCAGCCGAGAAGGAACCATCTCTGGAAACACCATATATTTT.

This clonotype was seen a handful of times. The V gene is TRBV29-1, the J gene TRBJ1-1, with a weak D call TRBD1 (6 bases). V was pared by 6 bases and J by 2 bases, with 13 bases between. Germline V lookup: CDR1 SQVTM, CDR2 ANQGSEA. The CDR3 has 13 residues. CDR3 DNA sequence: TGCAGCGTCGTCACAGGGCACAACACTGAAGCTTTCTTT. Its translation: CSVVTGHNTEAFF.

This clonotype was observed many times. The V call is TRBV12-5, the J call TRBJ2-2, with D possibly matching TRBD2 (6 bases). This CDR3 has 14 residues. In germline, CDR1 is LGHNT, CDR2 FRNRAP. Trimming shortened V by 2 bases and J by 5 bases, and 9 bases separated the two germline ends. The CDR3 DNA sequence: TGTGCTAGTGGTTTGCCTGGGGGGACCGGGGAGCTGTTTTTT. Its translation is CASGLPGGTGELFF.

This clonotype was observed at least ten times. The CDR3 reads CASRQYRDGTGELFF. In DNA, the CDR3 is TGTGCCAGCAGGCAATACAGGGATGGCACCGGGGAGCTGTTTTTT. J is TRBJ2-2 and V is TRBV28; D perhaps matches TRBD1 (6 bases). Germline CDR1 and CDR2: MDHEN and SYDVKM. Trimming stripped 6 bases from V and 4 bases from J, with 15 bases between. The CDR3 runs to 15 residues.

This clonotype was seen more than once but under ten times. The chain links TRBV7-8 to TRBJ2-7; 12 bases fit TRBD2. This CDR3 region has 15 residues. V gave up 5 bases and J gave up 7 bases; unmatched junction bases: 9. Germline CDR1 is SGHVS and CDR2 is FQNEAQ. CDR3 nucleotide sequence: TGTGCCAGCAGCGACCGACTAGCGGGAGTAAGAGAGCAGTACTTC. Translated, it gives CASSDRLAGVREQYF. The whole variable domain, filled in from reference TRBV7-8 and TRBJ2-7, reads GAGVSQSPRYKVAKRGQDVALRCDPISGHVSLFWYQQALGQGPEFLTYFQNEAQLDKSGLPSDRFFAERPEGSVSTLKIQRTQQEDSAVYLCASSDRLAGVREQYFGPGTRLTVT.

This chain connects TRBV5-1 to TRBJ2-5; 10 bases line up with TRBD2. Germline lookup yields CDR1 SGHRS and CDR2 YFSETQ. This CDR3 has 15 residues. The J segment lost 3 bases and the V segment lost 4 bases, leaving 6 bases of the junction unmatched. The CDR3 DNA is TGCGCCAGCAGCCCGATAGCGGGGGGCGAAGAGACCCAGTACTTC. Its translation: CASSPIAGGEETQYF.

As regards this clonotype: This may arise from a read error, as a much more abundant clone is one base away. The CDR3 reads CASSLARGRNYEQYF. The CDR3 bases are TGTGCCAGCAGCTTAGCTCGTGGCAGGAACTACGAGCAGTACTTC. J is TRBJ2-7 and V is TRBV7-9, with D unclear. In germline, CDR1 is SEHNR, CDR2 FQNEAQ (reference sequence). V was shortened by 0 bases and J by 3 bases, with 12 bases between the two germline ends. This CDR3 spans 15 amino acids.

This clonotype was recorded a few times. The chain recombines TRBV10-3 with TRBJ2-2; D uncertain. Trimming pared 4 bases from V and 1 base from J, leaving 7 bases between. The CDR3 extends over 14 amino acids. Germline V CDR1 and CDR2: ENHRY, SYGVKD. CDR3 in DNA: TGTGCCATCAGTGGCCAGCTGAACACCGGGGAGCTGTTTTTT. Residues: CAISGQLNTGELFF.

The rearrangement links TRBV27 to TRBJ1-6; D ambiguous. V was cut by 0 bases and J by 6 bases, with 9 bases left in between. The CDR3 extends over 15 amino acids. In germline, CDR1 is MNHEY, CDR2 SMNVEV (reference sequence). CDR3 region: CASSLSLGGNSPLHF. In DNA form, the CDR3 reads TGTGCCAGCAGTTTATCTCTGGGAGGTAATTCACCCCTCCACTTT.

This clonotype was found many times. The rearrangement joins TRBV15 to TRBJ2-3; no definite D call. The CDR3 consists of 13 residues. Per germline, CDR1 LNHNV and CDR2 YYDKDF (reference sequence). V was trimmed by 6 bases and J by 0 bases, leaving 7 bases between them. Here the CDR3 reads CATSVASTDTQYF. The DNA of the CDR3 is TGTGCCACCAGTGTTGCGAGCACAGATACGCAGTATTTT.

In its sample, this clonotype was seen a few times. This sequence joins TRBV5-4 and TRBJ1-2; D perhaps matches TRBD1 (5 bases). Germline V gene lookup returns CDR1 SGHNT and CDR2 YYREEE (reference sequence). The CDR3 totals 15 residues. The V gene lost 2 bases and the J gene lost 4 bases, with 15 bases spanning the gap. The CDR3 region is CASSFVGGPVYGYTF. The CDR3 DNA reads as TGTGCCAGCAGCTTCGTGGGGGGACCCGTCTATGGCTACACCTTC. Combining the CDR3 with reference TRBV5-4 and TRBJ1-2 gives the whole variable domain ETGVTQSPTHLIKTRGQQVTLRCSSQSGHNTVSWYQQALGQGPQFIFQYYREEENGRGNFPPRFSGLQFPNYSSELNVNALELDDSALYLCASSFVGGPVYGYTFGSGTRLTVV.

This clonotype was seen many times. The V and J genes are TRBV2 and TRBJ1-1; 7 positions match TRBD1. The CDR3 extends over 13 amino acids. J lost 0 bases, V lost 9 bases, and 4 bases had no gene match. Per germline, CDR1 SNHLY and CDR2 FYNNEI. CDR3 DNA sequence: TGTGCCAGTGCGGGACAGATGAACACTGAAGCTTTCTTT. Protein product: CASAGQMNTEAFF.

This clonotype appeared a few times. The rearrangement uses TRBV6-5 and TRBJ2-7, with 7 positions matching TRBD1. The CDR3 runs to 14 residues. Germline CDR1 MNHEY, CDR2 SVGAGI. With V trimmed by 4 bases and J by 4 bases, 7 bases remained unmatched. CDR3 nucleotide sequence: TGTGCCAGCAGTTTTCGGACAGGTCAATACGAGCAGTACTTC. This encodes CASSFRTGQYEQYF.

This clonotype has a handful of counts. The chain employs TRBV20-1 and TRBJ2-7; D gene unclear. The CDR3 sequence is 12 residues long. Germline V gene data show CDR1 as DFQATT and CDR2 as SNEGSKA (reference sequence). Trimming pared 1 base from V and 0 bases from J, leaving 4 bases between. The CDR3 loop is CSARANSYEQYF. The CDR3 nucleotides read TGCAGTGCTAGAGCCAACTCCTACGAGCAGTACTTC.

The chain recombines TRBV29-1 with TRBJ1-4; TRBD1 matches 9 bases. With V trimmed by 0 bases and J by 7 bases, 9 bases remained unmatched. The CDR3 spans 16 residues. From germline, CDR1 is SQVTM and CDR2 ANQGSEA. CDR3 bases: TGCAGCGTTGAAGATCGGGGACAGGGCGGTCGTGAAAAACTGTTTTTT. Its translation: CSVEDRGQGGREKLFF.

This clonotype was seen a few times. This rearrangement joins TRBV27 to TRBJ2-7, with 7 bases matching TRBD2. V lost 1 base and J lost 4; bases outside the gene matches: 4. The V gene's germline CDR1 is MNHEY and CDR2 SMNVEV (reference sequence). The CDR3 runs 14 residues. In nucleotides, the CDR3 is TGTGCCAGCAGTTTATTCGGGGGAGGGTACGAGCAGTACTTC. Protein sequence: CASSLFGGGYEQYF.

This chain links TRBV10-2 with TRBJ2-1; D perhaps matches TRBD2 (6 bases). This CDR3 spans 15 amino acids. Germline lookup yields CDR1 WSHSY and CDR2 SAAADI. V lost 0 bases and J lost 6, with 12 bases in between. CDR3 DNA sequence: TGCGCCAGCAGTGAGTCTCTGGCGGGGTCCAATGAGCAGTTCTTC. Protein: CASSESLAGSNEQFF.

CDR3 sequence reads: CAITTGRTPNTEAFF. In DNA form, the CDR3 reads TGTGCCATCACCACAGGGCGGACACCGAACACTGAAGCTTTCTTT. The rearrangement links TRBV10-3 to TRBJ1-1; D is possibly TRBD1 (6 bases). The germline V and J ends were trimmed by 7 bases and 1 base, with 16 bases remaining between them. Germline loops: CDR1 ENHRY, CDR2 SYGVKD. The CDR3 runs 15 residues.

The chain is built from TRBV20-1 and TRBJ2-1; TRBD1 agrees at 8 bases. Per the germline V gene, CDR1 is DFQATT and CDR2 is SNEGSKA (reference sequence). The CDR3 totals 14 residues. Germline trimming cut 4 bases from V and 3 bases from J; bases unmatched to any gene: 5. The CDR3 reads CSANPGTGYNEQFF. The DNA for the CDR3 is TGCAGTGCTAACCCCGGGACAGGCTACAATGAGCAGTTCTTC.

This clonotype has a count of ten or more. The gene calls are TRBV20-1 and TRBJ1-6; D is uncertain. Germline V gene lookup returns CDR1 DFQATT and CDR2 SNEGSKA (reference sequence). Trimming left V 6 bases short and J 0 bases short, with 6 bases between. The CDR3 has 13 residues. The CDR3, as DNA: TGCAGTGCGGCATTCTCCTATAATTCACCCCTCCACTTT. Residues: CSAAFSYNSPLHF.

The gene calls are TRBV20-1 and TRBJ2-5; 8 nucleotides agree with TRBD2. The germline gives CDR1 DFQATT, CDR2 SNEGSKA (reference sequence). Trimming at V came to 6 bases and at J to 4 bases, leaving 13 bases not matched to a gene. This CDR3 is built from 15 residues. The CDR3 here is CSAASASGQGETQYF. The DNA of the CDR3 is TGCAGTGCCGCATCGGCTAGCGGGCAGGGAGAGACCCAGTACTTC.

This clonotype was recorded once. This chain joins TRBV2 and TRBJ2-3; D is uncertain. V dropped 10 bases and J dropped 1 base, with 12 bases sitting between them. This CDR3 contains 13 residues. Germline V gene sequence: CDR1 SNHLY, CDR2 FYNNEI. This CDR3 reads CATSVVGTDTQYF. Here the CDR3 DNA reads TGTGCCACCAGCGTGGTCGGCACAGATACGCAGTATTTT.

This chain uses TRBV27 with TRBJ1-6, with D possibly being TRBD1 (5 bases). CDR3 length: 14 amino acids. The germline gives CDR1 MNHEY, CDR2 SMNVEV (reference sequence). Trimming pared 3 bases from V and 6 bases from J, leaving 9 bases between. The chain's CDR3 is CASSLSRVNSPLHF. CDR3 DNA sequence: TGTGCCAGCAGTTTGAGCAGGGTTAATTCACCCCTCCACTTT.